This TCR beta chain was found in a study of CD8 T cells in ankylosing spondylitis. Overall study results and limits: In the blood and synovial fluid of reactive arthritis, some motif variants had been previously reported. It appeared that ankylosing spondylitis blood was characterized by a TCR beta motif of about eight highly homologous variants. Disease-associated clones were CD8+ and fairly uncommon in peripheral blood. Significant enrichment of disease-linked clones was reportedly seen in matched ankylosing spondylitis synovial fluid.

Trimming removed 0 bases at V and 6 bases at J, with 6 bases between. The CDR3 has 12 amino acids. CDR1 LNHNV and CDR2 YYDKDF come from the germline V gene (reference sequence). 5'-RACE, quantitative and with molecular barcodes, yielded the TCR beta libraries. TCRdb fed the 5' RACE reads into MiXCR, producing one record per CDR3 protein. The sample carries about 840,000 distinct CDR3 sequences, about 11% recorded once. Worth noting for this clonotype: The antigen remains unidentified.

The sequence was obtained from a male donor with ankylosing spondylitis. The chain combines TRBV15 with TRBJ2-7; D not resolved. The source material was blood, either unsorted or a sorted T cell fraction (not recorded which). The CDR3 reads CATSRDAREQYF. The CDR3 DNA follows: TGTGCCACCAGCAGAGATGCCCGCGAGCAGTACTTC.